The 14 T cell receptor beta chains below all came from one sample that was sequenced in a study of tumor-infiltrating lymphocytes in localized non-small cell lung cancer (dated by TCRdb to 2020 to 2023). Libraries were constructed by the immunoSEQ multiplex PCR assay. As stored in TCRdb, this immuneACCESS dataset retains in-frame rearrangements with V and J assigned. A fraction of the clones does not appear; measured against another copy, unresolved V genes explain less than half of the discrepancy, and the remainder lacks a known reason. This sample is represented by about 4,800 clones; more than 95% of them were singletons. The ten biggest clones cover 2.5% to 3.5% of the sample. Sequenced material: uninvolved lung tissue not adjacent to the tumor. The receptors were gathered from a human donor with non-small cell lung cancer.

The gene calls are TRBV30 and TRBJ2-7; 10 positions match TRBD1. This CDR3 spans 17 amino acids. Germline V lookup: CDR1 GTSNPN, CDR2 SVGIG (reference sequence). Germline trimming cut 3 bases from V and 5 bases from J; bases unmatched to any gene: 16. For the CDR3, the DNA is TGTGCCTGGAGCGGTGGAGGACAGGGGGGTCATATCGACGAGCAGTACTTC. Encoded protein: CAWSGGGQGGHIDEQYF.

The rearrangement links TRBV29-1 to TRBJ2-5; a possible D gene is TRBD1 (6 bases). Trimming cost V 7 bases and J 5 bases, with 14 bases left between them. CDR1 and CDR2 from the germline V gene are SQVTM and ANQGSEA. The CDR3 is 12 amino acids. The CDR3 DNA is TGCAGCGCCCACAGGGTCCGGGAGACCCAGTACTTC. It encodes CSAHRVRETQYF.

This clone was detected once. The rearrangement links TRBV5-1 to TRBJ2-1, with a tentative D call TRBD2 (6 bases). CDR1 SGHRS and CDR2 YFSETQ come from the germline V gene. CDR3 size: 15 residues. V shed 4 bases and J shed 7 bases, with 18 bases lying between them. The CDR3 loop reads CASSPGLSLLNEQFF. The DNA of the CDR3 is TGCGCCAGCAGCCCGGGACTTTCCCTACTGAATGAGCAGTTCTTC.

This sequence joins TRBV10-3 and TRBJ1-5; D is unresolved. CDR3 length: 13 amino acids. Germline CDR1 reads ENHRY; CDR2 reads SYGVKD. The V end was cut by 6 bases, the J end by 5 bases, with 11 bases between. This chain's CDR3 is CAISFKGDQPQHF. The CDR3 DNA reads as TGTGCCATCAGCTTCAAGGGTGATCAGCCCCAGCATTTT.

CDR3 in amino acids: CASSFSEGSGLEQYF. Written as DNA, the CDR3 is TGTGCCAGCAGCTTTTCCGAAGGGAGTGGGCTCGAGCAGTACTTC. The rearrangement links TRBV11-2 to TRBJ2-7, with D tentatively TRBD2 (5 bases). CDR3 length equals 15 residues. Germline V gene lookup returns CDR1 SGHAT and CDR2 FQNNGV. Trimming took off 3 bases at V and 6 bases at J, with 18 bases between the two ends.

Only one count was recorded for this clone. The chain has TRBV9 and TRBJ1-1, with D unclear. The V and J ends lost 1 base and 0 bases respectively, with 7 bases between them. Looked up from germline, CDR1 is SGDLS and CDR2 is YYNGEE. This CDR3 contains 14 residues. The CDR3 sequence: CASSVTEVNTEAFF. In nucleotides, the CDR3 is TGTGCCAGCAGCGTAACGGAGGTGAACACTGAAGCTTTCTTT. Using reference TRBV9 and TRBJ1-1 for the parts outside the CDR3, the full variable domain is DSGVTQTPKHLITATGQRVTLRCSPRSGDLSVYWYQQSLDQGLQFLIQYYNGEERAKGNILERFSAQQFPDLHSELNLSSLELGDSALYFCASSVTEVNTEAFFGQGTRLTVV.

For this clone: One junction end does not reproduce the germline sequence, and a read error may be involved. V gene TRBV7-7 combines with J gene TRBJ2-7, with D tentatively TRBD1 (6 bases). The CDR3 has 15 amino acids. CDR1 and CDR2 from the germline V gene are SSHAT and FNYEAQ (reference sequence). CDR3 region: CASSLGADSSYEQYF. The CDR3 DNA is TGTGCTAGCAGCTTAGGTGCGGACAGCTCCTACGAGCAGTACTTC.

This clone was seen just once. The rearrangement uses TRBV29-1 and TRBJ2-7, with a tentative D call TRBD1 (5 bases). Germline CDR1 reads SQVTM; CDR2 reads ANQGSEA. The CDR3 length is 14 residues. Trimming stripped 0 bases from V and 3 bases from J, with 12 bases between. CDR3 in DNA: TGCAGCGTTGAAGATCCGGACAAAGACTACGAGCAGTACTTC. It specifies CSVEDPDKDYEQYF.

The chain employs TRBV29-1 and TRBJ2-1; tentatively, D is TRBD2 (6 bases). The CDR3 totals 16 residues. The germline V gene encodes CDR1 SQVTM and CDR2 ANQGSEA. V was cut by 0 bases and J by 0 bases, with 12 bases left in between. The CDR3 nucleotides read TGCAGCGTTGAAGATATAGCGGTAACCTCCTACAATGAGCAGTTCTTC. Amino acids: CSVEDIAVTSYNEQFF.

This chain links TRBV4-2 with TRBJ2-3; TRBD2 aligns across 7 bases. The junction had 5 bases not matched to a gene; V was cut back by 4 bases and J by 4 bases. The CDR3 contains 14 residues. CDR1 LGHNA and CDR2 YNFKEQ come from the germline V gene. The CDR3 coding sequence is TGTGCCAGCAGCCTTTGGGGGGGGTCAGATACGCAGTATTTT. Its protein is CASSLWGGSDTQYF.

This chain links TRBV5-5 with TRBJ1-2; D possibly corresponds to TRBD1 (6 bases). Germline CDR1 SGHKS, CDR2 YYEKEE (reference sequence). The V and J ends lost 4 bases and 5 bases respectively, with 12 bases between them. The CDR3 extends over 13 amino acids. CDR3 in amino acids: CASSPTGAYGYTF. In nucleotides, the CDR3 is TGTGCCAGCAGCCCGACAGGAGCATATGGCTACACCTTC. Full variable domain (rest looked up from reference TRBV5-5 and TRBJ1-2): DAGVTQSPTHLIKTRGQQVTLRCSPISGHKSVSWYQQVLGQGPQFIFQYYEKEERGRGNFPDRFSARQFPNYSSELNVNALLLGDSALYLCASSPTGAYGYTFGSGTRLTVV.

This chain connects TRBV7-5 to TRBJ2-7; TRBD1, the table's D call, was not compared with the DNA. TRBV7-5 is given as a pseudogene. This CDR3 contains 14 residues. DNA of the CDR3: TGTGTCAGAAGCGGTGGGACAGAGACCTACGAGCAGTACTTC. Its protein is CVRSGGTETYEQYF.

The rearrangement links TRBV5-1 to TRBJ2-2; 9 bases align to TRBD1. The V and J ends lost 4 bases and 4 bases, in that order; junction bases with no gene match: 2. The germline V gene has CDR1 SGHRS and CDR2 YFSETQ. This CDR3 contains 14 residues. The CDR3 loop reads CASSGQGSTGELFF. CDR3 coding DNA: TGCGCCAGCAGCGGACAGGGGTCCACCGGGGAGCTGTTTTTT. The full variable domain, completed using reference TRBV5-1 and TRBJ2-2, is KAGVTQTPRYLIKTRGQQVTLSCSPISGHRSVSWYQQTPGQGLQFLFEYFSETQRNKGNFPGRFSGRQFSNSRSEMNVSTLELGDSALYLCASSGQGSTGELFFGEGSRLTVL.

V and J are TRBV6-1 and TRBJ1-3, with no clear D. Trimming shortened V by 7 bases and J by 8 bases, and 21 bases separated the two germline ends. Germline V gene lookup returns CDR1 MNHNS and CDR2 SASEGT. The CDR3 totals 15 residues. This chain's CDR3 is CASTPAASHRDTIYF. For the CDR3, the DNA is TGTGCCAGCACCCCGGCGGCGTCCCATAGGGACACCATATATTTT.